These T cell receptor beta chains were read from a single sample in a study of CD8 T cells in ankylosing spondylitis. Each CDR3 protein is one row after TCRdb ran MiXCR on the 5' RACE reads. Counted here are a few hundred thousand distinct CDR3 sequences, around 10% occurring once; the ten biggest clones make up roughly 9.1%. Input material: blood, either unsorted or a sorted T cell fraction (not recorded which). These receptors originate from a female donor with ankylosing spondylitis or in good health (not recorded which). CDR3s include the opening cysteine and the closing phenylalanine or tryptophan. A D gene is named only where the DNA matches it firmly. Only some rows state a clone size, as once, few, many or a class for expanded clones.

d_call,clone_size,j_call,v_call,cdr3_aa,cdr3_nt
NA,many,TRBJ2-7,TRBV4-1,CASSRVLVSEQYF,TGCGCCAGCAGCCGCGTCCTCGTGAGCGAGCAGTACTTC
NA,NA,TRBJ1-5,TRBV19,CASSSDNSNQPQHF,TGTGCCAGTAGTTCCGATAATAGCAATCAGCCCCAGCATTTT
TRBD1,NA,TRBJ1-1,TRBV7-9,CASSSPGGKGTEAFF,TGTGCCAGCAGCTCCCCAGGGGGCAAGGGCACTGAAGCTTTCTTT
TRBD1,many,TRBJ1-5,TRBV2,CASSRGGDRRNQPQHF,TGTGCCAGCAGTCGCGGAGGGGACAGGAGAAATCAGCCCCAGCATTTT
NA,many,TRBJ2-1,TRBV6-2/TRBV6-3,CASSYSPSNEQFF,TGTGCCAGCAGTTACTCTCCGAGTAATGAGCAGTTCTTC
TRBD1,many,TRBJ2-7,TRBV6-5,CASSYSNRGRYYEQYF,TGTGCCAGCAGTTACTCCAACAGGGGGCGATACTACGAGCAGTACTTC
NA,many,TRBJ2-3,TRBV5-1,CASSAISGYTDTQYF,TGCGCCAGCAGCGCAATTAGCGGTTACACAGATACGCAGTATTTT
NA,few,TRBJ1-2,TRBV18,CASSPRSGPNYGYTF,TGTGCCAGCTCACCGCGGTCGGGCCCAAACTATGGCTACACCTTC
NA,many,TRBJ1-1,TRBV7-9,CASSFSVTEAFF,TGTGCCAGCAGCTTCAGTGTAACTGAAGCTTTCTTT
TRBD1,few,TRBJ2-5,TRBV5-6,CASSGQGFQETQYF,TGTGCCAGCAGCGGACAGGGATTTCAAGAGACCCAGTACTTC
NA,NA,TRBJ2-5,TRBV7-9,CASTLSAGGLETQYF,TGTGCCAGCACCCTCAGCGCCGGGGGTTTAGAGACCCAGTACTTC